Below, 2 T cell receptor beta chains from the same sample are listed, as sequenced in a study of tumor-infiltrating lymphocytes in primary liver carcinoma. Both RNA and DNA were isolated together from around 20-30 mg of bulk tissue that had not been sorted. With 500 ng total RNA as template and a constant-region primer, TCR beta cDNA was made. Investigators got TCR beta libraries out of three nested multiplex PCR rounds, done with slightly modified ARM-PCR. Amplification in the first two PCR rounds was performed using TRBV1-TRBV30 forward primers and a C-beta reverse primer for roughly 9 cycles each. TCRdb re-derived calls from the multiplex PCR reads in MiXCR, one entry per CDR3 protein. Here the sample spans roughly 120,000 distinct CDR3 sequences, 60% to 75% being singletons. Sequenced sample: liver tumor tissue from sampling region 3. Regarding subset: tumor region T3, left-lateral pole. All receptors derive from a woman aged 60-75 years with primary liver carcinoma and hepatitis B virus infection.

Worth noting for this clonotype: At one end, the junction sequence differs from germline, possibly due to a read error. The chain combines TRBV29-1 with TRBJ2-7, with TRBD2 as a possible D gene (6 bases). The CDR3 totals 14 residues. Germline-derived CDR1 and CDR2 are SQVTM and ANQGSEA. The CDR3: CSVEGGKTNHELYF. CDR3 in DNA: TGCAGCGTTGAAGGCGGGAAGACCAACCACGAGCTGTACTTC.

Turning to this clonotype: The germline gene is not matched at one end of the junction; a read error may be the cause. The chain uses TRBV29-1 and TRBJ2-3; D possibly corresponds to TRBD1 (6 bases). The CDR3 runs 14 residues. CDR1 and CDR2 from the germline V gene are SQVTM and ANQGSEA. CDR3 DNA sequence: TGCAGCATTGTGGGGGTGGGCAGGACAGATACACAGTATTTT. Protein sequence: CSIVGVGRTDTQYF.